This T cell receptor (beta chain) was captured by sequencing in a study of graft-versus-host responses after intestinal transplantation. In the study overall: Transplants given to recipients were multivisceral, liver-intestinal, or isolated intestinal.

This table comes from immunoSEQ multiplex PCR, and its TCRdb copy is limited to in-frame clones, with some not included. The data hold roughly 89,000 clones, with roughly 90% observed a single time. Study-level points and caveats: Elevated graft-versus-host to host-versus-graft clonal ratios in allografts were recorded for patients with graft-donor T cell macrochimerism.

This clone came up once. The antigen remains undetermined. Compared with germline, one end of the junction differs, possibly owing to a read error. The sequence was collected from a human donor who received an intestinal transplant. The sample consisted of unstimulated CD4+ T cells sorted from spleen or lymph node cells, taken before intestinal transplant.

For the CDR3, the DNA is TGTGCCAGCCATCGGGGACAAGAGATCCAGTACTTC. This sequence encodes CASHRGQEIQYF. This chain links TRBV25-1 with TRBJ2-5, with D possibly TRBD1 on 6 matching bases. Germline V lookup: CDR1 MGHDK, CDR2 SYGVNS. The CDR3 spans 12 residues.